This TCR beta chain comes out of a study of blood T cell repertoires in COVID-19. On the study more broadly: The study drew acute and convalescent COVID-19 samples from the United States, Italy and Spain. Sources were T cells, B-cell-depleted T cells, or PBMCs; the material itself was cDNA or gDNA.

Original handling: Reference gene primer amplification gave nucleated cell count estimates. Produced via immunoSEQ multiplex PCR; TCRdb's table is partial and in-frame only. V and J calls and clone size are given by that table; D and trimming were obtained from the DNA. The sample consists of 100,000 to 150,000 clones, 70% to 90% of them appearing once. Germline CDR1 MNHEY, CDR2 SVGEGT. The length of the CDR3 is 16 residues. The V end was cut by 6 bases, the J end by 2 bases, with 17 bases between. This receptor was obtained from a woman older than 75 with acute or convalescent COVID-19. Specimen: peripheral blood. The chain joins TRBV6-2 or TRBV6-3 to TRBJ2-1; a weak D match, TRBD2 (6 bases). The DNA of the CDR3 is TGTGCCAGCAGCCTAACCCAGCGGGCAGCCTACAATGAGCAGTTCTTC. Protein product: CASSLTQRAAYNEQFF.